The 9 T cell receptor beta chains given below trace back to one sample, sequenced in a study of Ad26.COV2.S vaccination and SARS-CoV-2 variants. Using immunoSEQ multiplex PCR, the repertoire was profiled, and TCRdb retains in-frame clones only, with some absent. The sample includes some 390,000 clones, roughly nine tenths seen only once; the top ten take roughly 3.5%. Treatment reported: some 20 received Ad26.COV2.S at low or high dose, single or two shots; several received placebo; per-sample allocation not given. Specimen acquisition occurred on day 63 following the initial vaccine or placebo injection. This specimen consisted of peripheral blood, obtained in a trial of Ad26.COV2.S vaccine versus placebo. These receptors all come from a person between 18 and 65 years old who received the Ad26.COV2.S COVID-19 vaccine or a placebo.

This chain uses TRBV2 with TRBJ2-7, with D uncertain. Per the germline V gene, CDR1 is SNHLY and CDR2 is FYNNEI. CDR3 length equals 14 residues. V was clipped by 8 bases and J by 2 bases, with 16 bases between them. The CDR3 coding sequence is TGTGCCAGCTGTAGGATGGTAGTCGCCTACGAGCAGTACTTC. It translates to CASCRMVVAYEQYF.

This clone came up once. This chain joins TRBV6-1 and TRBJ2-5; no definite D call. Germline CDR1 MNHNS, CDR2 SASEGT. CDR3 size: 12 residues. V was cut by 2 bases and J by 7 bases, with 8 bases left in between. CDR3 region: CASSESYGTQYF. CDR3 nucleotide sequence: TGTGCCAGCAGTGAATCGTATGGGACCCAGTACTTC.

This clone is a singleton in its sample. The junction and the germline gene differ at one end; a read error may be behind it. The V call is TRBV11-2, the J call TRBJ2-7; 11 positions match TRBD1. This CDR3 has 16 residues. Germline V gene sequence: CDR1 SGHAT, CDR2 FQNNGV. Here the CDR3 DNA reads TGTGCCAACAGCTTAATAGGACAGGGGGCTACCTACGAGCAGTACTTC. Translating it yields CANSLIGQGATYEQYF. Combining the CDR3 with reference TRBV11-2 and TRBJ2-7 gives the whole variable domain EAGVAQSPRYKIIEKRQSVAFWCNPISGHATLYWYQQILGQGPKLLIQFQNNGVVDDSQLPKDRFSAERLKGVDSTLKIQPAKLEDSAVYLCANSLIGQGATYEQYFGPGTRLTVT.

The chain recombines TRBV6-6 with TRBJ2-5; D uncertain. The germline V gene encodes CDR1 MNHNY and CDR2 SVGAGI (reference sequence). V dropped 0 bases and J dropped 3 bases, with 14 bases sitting between them. The CDR3 runs to 16 residues. CDR3 coding DNA: TGTGCCAGCAGTTACTCAAGGGTGGAAATGGAAGAGACCCAGTACTTC. This gives the protein CASSYSRVEMEETQYF.

The J gene is TRBJ2-5, the V gene TRBV5-1; tentatively, D is TRBD1 (6 bases). CDR1 and CDR2 from the germline V gene are SGHRS and YFSETQ. Trimming pared 2 bases from V and 1 base from J, leaving 21 bases between. This CDR3 region has 18 residues. Written as DNA, the CDR3 is TGCGCCAGCAGCTTTGTCCCCTCCAGGGAAGGGGGCCAAGAGACCCAGTACTTC. Its protein is CASSFVPSREGGQETQYF.

This chain links TRBV7-9 with TRBJ2-7; TRBD1 agrees at 7 bases. CDR3 length equals 14 residues. J lost 5 bases, V lost 3 bases, and 7 bases had no gene match. Germline assignment: CDR1 SEHNR and CDR2 FQNEAQ (reference sequence). CDR3 DNA sequence: TGTGCCAGCAGCTTGTCCGACAGGGCCCACGAGCAGTACTTC. It translates to CASSLSDRAHEQYF.

The chain couples TRBV11-2 to TRBJ1-5; 8 bases align to TRBD1. J gave up 2 bases and V 4 bases, and 4 bases lay outside the gene matches. The length of the CDR3 is 15 residues. Germline values: CDR1 SGHAT, CDR2 FQNNGV. CDR3 loop: CASSSGGGRNQPQHF. The CDR3 DNA reads as TGTGCCAGCAGCTCAGGGGGCGGTCGCAATCAGCCCCAGCATTTT.

This sequence joins TRBV6-6 and TRBJ1-2, with D possibly TRBD1 on 5 matching bases. Between the trimmed V and J ends, which lost 0 bases and 0 bases, there was a span of 5 bases. CDR3 length equals 14 residues. The germline V gene encodes CDR1 MNHNY and CDR2 SVGAGI (reference sequence). CDR3 sequence (DNA): TGTGCCAGCAGTTACTCGACAGCTAACTATGGCTACACCTTC. Its protein product is CASSYSTANYGYTF.

The rearrangement uses TRBV5-6 and TRBJ1-5; possibly TRBD1 for D (5 bases). There are 14 residues in the CDR3. Germline V gene lookup returns CDR1 SGHDT and CDR2 YYEEEE. Trimming stripped 4 bases from V and 4 bases from J, with 12 bases between. CDR3 bases: TGTGCCAGCAGCAGGGCCCACAGGAATCAGCCCCAGCATTTT. Its protein is CASSRAHRNQPQHF.